One TCR beta chain is described in this entry. V shed 7 bases and J 2 bases; nucleotides not matched to a gene: 10. Germline CDR1 and CDR2: SNHLY and FYNNEI. The CDR3 has 16 residues. This specimen belongs to a study of T cell changes during pregnancy in multiple sclerosis. Measured with immunoSEQ multiplex PCR; TCRdb has only the in-frame clones, and not every one. This table has 30,000 to 45,000 clones, 92% appearing once. This clonotype was obtained from a female donor with multiple sclerosis, enrolled in a pregnancy study. The material sequenced was CD4+ T cells from peripheral blood mononuclear cells, taken after pregnancy. The chain has TRBV2 and TRBJ2-5; 10 nucleotides agree with TRBD1. CDR3 loop: CASKGLGTGVQETQYF. CDR3 nucleotides: TGTGCCAGCAAGGGCTTAGGGACAGGGGTTCAAGAGACCCAGTACTTC.